These 2 T cell receptor beta chains were all obtained from the same sample, sequenced in a study of monozygotic twins with inflammatory bowel disease. Following a re-call of the 5' RACE reads, TCRdb has one entry per CDR3 protein and lacks DNA. This table lists just over 300,000 distinct CDR3 sequences. Sample: blood. The origin of the receptors is a human donor with ulcerative colitis or Crohn's disease, or a healthy co-twin of an affected twin (not recorded which).

The chain employs TRBV12-3 or TRBV12-4 and TRBJ1-2. The CDR3 runs to 13 residues. CDR3 amino acids: CASSNHVTYGYTF.

The V call is TRBV24-1, the J call TRBJ2-1; TCRdb proposes TRBD1, but this gene call is untestable without DNA. The CDR3 contains 14 residues. The germline gives CDR1 KGHDR, CDR2 SFDVKD. CDR3 sequence reads: CATGQGAGTYEQFF.